This T cell receptor beta chain was captured by sequencing in a study of shared clonotypes between healthy human individuals. The count of this clone is one. This CDR3 spans 20 amino acids. V lost 4 bases, J lost 0 bases, and 11 bases stayed unmatched. Germline V gives CDR1 MNHNS, CDR2 SASEGT. TCRdb's copy holds only in-frame clones and misses some; the assay was immunoSEQ multiplex PCR. The repertoire holds about 980,000 clones, with 76% as singletons. The sample consisted of memory CD4+ T cells sorted from blood. Subset specified: CD45RA-negative fraction. V and J are TRBV6-1 and TRBJ2-1, with 14 bases matching TRBD2. The source is a man younger than 35 in good health. The CDR3 region is CASSVSRGLAGVSSYNEQFF. The CDR3, as DNA: TGTGCCAGCAGTGTGAGTCGGGGACTAGCGGGGGTAAGCTCCTACAATGAGCAGTTCTTC.